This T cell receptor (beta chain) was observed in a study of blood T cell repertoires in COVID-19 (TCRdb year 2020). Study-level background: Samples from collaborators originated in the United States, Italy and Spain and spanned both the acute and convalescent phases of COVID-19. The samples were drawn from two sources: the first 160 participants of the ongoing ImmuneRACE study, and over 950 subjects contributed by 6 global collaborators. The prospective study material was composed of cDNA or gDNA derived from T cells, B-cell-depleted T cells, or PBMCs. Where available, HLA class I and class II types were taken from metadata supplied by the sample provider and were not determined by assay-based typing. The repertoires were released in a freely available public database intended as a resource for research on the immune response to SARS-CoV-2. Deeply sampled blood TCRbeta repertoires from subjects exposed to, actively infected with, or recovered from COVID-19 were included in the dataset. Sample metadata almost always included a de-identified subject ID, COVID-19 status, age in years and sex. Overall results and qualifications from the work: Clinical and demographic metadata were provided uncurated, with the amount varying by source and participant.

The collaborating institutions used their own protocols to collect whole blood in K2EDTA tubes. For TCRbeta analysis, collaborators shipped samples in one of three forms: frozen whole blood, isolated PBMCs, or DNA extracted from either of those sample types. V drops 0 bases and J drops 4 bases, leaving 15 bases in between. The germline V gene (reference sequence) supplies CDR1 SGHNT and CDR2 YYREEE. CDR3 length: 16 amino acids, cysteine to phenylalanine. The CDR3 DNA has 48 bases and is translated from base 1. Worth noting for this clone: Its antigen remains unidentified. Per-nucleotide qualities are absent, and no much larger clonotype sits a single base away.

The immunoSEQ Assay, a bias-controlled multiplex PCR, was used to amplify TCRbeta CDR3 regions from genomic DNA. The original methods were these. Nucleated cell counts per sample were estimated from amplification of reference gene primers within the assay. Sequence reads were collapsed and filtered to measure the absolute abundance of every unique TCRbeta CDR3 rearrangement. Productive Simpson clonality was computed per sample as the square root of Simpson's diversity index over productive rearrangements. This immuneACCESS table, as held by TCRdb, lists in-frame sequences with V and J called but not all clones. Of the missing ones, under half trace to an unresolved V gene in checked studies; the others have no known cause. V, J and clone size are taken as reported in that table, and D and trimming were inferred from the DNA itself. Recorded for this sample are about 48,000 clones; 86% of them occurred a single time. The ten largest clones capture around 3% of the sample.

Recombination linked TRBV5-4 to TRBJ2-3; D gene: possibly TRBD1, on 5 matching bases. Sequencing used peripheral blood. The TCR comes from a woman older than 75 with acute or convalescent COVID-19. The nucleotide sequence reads TGTGCCAGCAGCTTGGCCTTGGACACAGTATCAGATACGCAGTATTTT. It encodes CASSLALDTVSDTQYF.